Below, 16 T cell receptor beta chains from the same sample are listed, as sequenced in a study of shared clonotypes between healthy human individuals (dated by TCRdb to the early 2020s). The library was generated by the immunoSEQ multiplex PCR assay. TCRdb stores this immuneACCESS table with in-frame sequences only. Part of the clones is absent; in the studies checked, under half of the shortfall reflects unresolved V genes, and no reason is known for the rest. This sample has around 690,000 clones in its table, and 90% of those were observed once. 30% to 40% of the sample is taken by the ten largest. Sequencing was done on a sample of memory CD8+ T cells from PBMCs. Reading the label with the study, this specimen's cell subset or site is: CD45RO+ cells pooled with CCR7-negative TemRA cells. All receptors come from a man between 18 and 35 years old in good health. Some clones in this sample may be carry-over from other donors' samples.

V gene TRBV4-3 combines with J gene TRBJ2-5, with D unclear. The CDR3 consists of 14 residues. The ends were cut back, 0 bases at V and 5 bases at J, with 10 bases in the middle. From germline, CDR1 is LGHNA and CDR2 YSLEER. The chain's CDR3 is CASSQESGWETQYF. The CDR3 DNA is TGCGCCAGCAGCCAAGAATCCGGGTGGGAGACCCAGTACTTC.

The J gene is TRBJ1-1, the V gene TRBV28; 7 nucleotides align to TRBD1. V was pared by 2 bases and J by 4 bases, with 4 bases of the junction left unmatched. Germline CDR1 MDHEN, CDR2 SYDVKM. This CDR3 region has 14 residues. The CDR3 DNA reads TGTGCCAGCAGTTTACGACAGGGACTCACTGAAGCTTTCTTT. Residues: CASSLRQGLTEAFF.

This sequence joins TRBV7-2 and TRBJ1-1; 9 positions match TRBD1. Trimming removed 5 bases from V and 3 bases from J; junction bases left unmatched: 13. This CDR3 region has 17 residues. Germline CDR1 SGHTA, CDR2 FQGNSA. CDR3 amino acids: CASSPTHRGLVYTEAFF. For the CDR3, the DNA is TGTGCCAGCAGCCCAACACACAGGGGGCTTGTGTACACTGAAGCTTTCTTT.

The chain is built from TRBV29-1 and TRBJ2-7; 7 positions agree with TRBD1. The germline V gene has CDR1 SQVTM and CDR2 ANQGSEA. Germline trimming cut 1 base from V and 3 bases from J; bases unmatched to any gene: 3. There are 13 residues in the CDR3. The chain's CDR3 is CSVEGGGLYEQYF. Written as DNA, the CDR3 is TGCAGCGTTGAAGGAGGGGGCCTCTACGAGCAGTACTTC.

V usage is TRBV5-1 and J usage is TRBJ2-1; weak D call: TRBD2 (5 bases). CDR1 is SGHRS and CDR2 is YFSETQ in the germline V gene. V shed 6 bases and J shed 8 bases, with 21 bases lying between them. The CDR3 spans 15 residues. This CDR3 is CASKSERFGIHEQFF. In nucleotides, the CDR3 is TGCGCCAGCAAGTCAGAGCGGTTCGGCATCCATGAGCAGTTCTTC.

This clone was detected only once. The chain carries TRBV27 and TRBJ2-5; D not resolved. The V gene lost 2 bases and the J gene lost 4 bases, with 8 bases spanning the gap. The CDR3 loop spans 13 amino acids. Germline lookup yields CDR1 MNHEY and CDR2 SMNVEV (reference sequence). CDR3 sequence (DNA): TGTGCCAGCAGTTTAGCCGGGTTAGAGACCCAGTACTTC. Translated, it gives CASSLAGLETQYF.

The chain couples TRBV27 to TRBJ2-7, with 9 bases that match TRBD1. V gave up 2 bases and J gave up 3 bases; unmatched junction bases: 5. The germline V gene encodes CDR1 MNHEY and CDR2 SMNVEV (reference sequence). The CDR3 has 15 amino acids. CDR3 amino acids: CASSLVGTGSYEQYF. CDR3 nucleotides: TGTGCCAGCAGTTTAGTTGGGACAGGGAGCTACGAGCAGTACTTC.

V gene TRBV7-6 combines with J gene TRBJ1-2; no definite D call. Between the trimmed V and J ends, which lost 3 bases and 4 bases, there was a span of 12 bases. Germline V gene data show CDR1 as SGHVS and CDR2 as FNYEAQ. The CDR3 has 14 amino acids. The CDR3 DNA follows: TGTGCCAGCAGCTTGTTCATGGACTCCTATGGCTACACCTTC. Translating gives CASSLFMDSYGYTF.

This clone has only one observation. V and J are TRBV5-6 and TRBJ2-1, with TRBD2 as a possible D gene (5 bases). The CDR3 extends over 14 amino acids. Germline values: CDR1 SGHDT, CDR2 YYEEEE. V lost 0 bases and J 4 bases, leaving 8 bases between the germline ends. The CDR3 DNA reads TGTGCCAGCAGCTTGGGGCGGGCATACAATGAGCAGTTCTTC. As protein: CASSLGRAYNEQFF.

Comments on this clone: With a much larger clone just one base away, this may be a read error. V and J are TRBV29-1 and TRBJ2-3; 10 bases match TRBD2. The CDR3 has 14 amino acids. CDR1 is SQVTM and CDR2 is ANQGSEA in the germline V gene. V gave up 4 bases and J gave up 6 bases; unmatched junction bases: 7. CDR3 DNA sequence: TGCAGCGTTGGGGCTAGCGGGAGTATGGATACGCAGTATTTT. Amino acids: CSVGASGSMDTQYF.

The chain recombines TRBV6-5 with TRBJ1-1; perhaps TRBD1 as D (6 bases). The V end was cut by 4 bases, the J end by 0 bases, with 12 bases between. The CDR3 covers 15 residues. CDR1 and CDR2 (germline): MNHEY, SVGAGI. The CDR3 DNA reads TGTGCCAGCAGTTCCGGAGGACAGCTGAACACTGAAGCTTTCTTT. Translated: CASSSGGQLNTEAFF.

This chain connects TRBV30 to TRBJ2-1, with 11 bases fitting TRBD2. Germline CDR1 and CDR2: GTSNPN and SVGIG (reference sequence). The CDR3 runs 15 residues. The trim removed 0 bases at V and 8 bases at J, leaving 6 bases unmatched. CDR3 in DNA: TGTGCCTGGAGTGTACCTAGCGGGGGGTTAGATGAGCAGTTCTTC. It translates to CAWSVPSGGLDEQFF.

The chain joins TRBV7-2 to TRBJ1-2; D ambiguous. V lost 5 bases to trimming and J lost 1 base, with 11 bases between them. The germline CDR1 and CDR2 sequences are SGHTA and FQGNSA. The CDR3 runs to 14 residues. CDR3 DNA: TGTGCCAGCAGCCCCATCACAATTAACTATGGCTACACCTTC. This codes for CASSPITINYGYTF.

The CDR3 DNA follows: TGTGCCAGCAGTTACGGCGGGAGGGCCTCCTACGAGCAGTACTTC. Protein sequence: CASSYGGRASYEQYF. V gene TRBV6-5 combines with J gene TRBJ2-7, with 9 positions matching TRBD2. The CDR3 runs to 15 residues. The V segment lost 2 bases and the J segment 0 bases; nucleotides outside the gene matches: 2. Germline CDR1 is MNHEY and CDR2 is SVGAGI.

The J gene is TRBJ2-1, the V gene TRBV28; 10 bases are shared with TRBD2. J gave up 4 bases and V 3 bases, and 3 bases lay outside the gene matches. The germline CDR1 and CDR2 sequences are MDHEN and SYDVKM. CDR3 length: 15 amino acids. CDR3 sequence: CASSFGTSAYNEQFF. The CDR3 DNA sequence: TGTGCCAGCAGTTTCGGGACTAGCGCATACAATGAGCAGTTCTTC.

This clone was seen a handful of times. The chain carries TRBV27 and TRBJ2-5; TRBD1 matches 8 bases. Germline CDR1 MNHEY, CDR2 SMNVEV (reference sequence). This CDR3 is built from 15 residues. J lost 5 bases, V lost 5 bases, and 10 bases had no gene match. The CDR3: CASSRTRGRGETQYF. CDR3 coding DNA: TGTGCCAGCAGTCGCACCAGGGGGCGCGGGGAGACCCAGTACTTC.